These 17 T cell receptor beta chains originate from one sample sequenced in a study of spatial heterogeneity in lung cancer. Time point meaning: sample taken at primary tumor resection. Overall study findings and caveats: The number of expanded tumor alpha and beta chains correlated with mutation number.

From the 5' RACE reads, TCRdb called clonotypes with MiXCR, one entry per CDR3 protein. Among over 6,500 distinct CDR3 sequences listed, 9.5% to 15% were seen once. Their antigen targets remain unknown. This specimen was lung tumor tissue, taken at surgery. The receptors were gathered from a male donor with early-stage non-small cell lung cancer.

This clonotype was counted between two and nine times. The chain couples TRBV10-2 to TRBJ1-4; perhaps TRBD1 as D (5 bases). The CDR3 is 13 residues long. Germline V gene lookup returns CDR1 WSHSY and CDR2 SAAADI. The V gene lost 7 bases and the J gene lost 4 bases, with 10 bases spanning the gap. The CDR3 DNA reads TGCGCCAGCACTGGACATCTTAATGAAAAACTGTTTTTT. It yields the protein CASTGHLNEKLFF.

This clonotype was counted ten times or more. The chain uses TRBV29-1 and TRBJ2-7; the match to TRBD2 covers 9 bases. The CDR3 is 13 residues long. The V gene end was trimmed by 5 bases and the J gene end by 4 bases; junction bases not matched to a gene: 6. From germline, CDR1 is SQVTM and CDR2 ANQGSEA. The CDR3 protein is CSVYSGSRYEQYF. The CDR3 DNA sequence: TGCAGCGTTTATAGCGGGAGTAGGTACGAGCAGTACTTC.

This clonotype was seen ten or more times. The chain combines TRBV6-5 with TRBJ1-2; D gene uncertain. The CDR3 runs 13 residues. Germline lookup yields CDR1 MNHEY and CDR2 SVGAGI. V lost 2 bases to trimming and J lost 6 bases, with 10 bases between them. The CDR3 DNA reads as TGTGCCAGCAGTTACATGGAAGCTGATGGCTACACCTTC. This codes for CASSYMEADGYTF.

The table lists this clonotype with many counts. CDR3 loop: CASSHGDRDFGKLFF. The DNA for the CDR3 is TGCGCCAGCAGCCACGGGGACAGGGACTTTGGAAAACTGTTTTTT. The V and J genes are TRBV4-1 and TRBJ1-4; 9 nucleotides match TRBD1. This CDR3 contains 15 residues. CDR1 and CDR2 from the germline V gene are MGHRA and YSYEKL. V lost 3 bases to trimming and J lost 10 bases; unmatched junction nucleotides: 9.

The rearrangement uses TRBV7-6 and TRBJ1-6; D not certain. Germline CDR1 and CDR2: SGHVS and FNYEAQ. Trimming stripped 1 base from V and 7 bases from J, with 8 bases between. The CDR3 length is 14 residues. The CDR3, as DNA: TGTGCCAGCAGCTTAGAAGGGATGAATTCACCCCTCCACTTT. This encodes CASSLEGMNSPLHF.

This chain connects TRBV5-1 to TRBJ2-7; D is unclear. The CDR3 has 14 amino acids. Germline V gene data show CDR1 as SGHRS and CDR2 as YFSETQ. Trimming stripped 5 bases from V and 2 bases from J, with 14 bases between. The CDR3 spells CASRADPGAYEQYF. For the CDR3, the DNA is TGCGCCAGCAGGGCAGACCCTGGGGCCTACGAGCAGTACTTC.

This clonotype was detected many times. The chain carries TRBV9 and TRBJ2-1, with D tentatively TRBD2 (6 bases). The CDR3 covers 15 residues. Germline V CDR1 and CDR2: SGDLS, YYNGEE. Trimming pared 3 bases from V and 1 base from J, leaving 11 bases between. CDR3 residues: CASSAVDYSYNEQFF. The CDR3 bases are TGTGCCAGCAGCGCCGTGGACTATTCCTACAATGAGCAGTTCTTC.

The CDR3 protein is CASSKTSGRYNEQYF. The CDR3, as DNA: TGTGCCAGCAGCAAGACTAGCGGGAGATACAACGAGCAGTACTTC. The chain uses TRBV7-7 and TRBJ2-7, with 12 bases aligning to TRBD2. Germline V gene sequence: CDR1 SSHAT, CDR2 FNYEAQ (reference sequence). The J segment lost 5 bases and the V segment lost 5 bases, leaving 7 bases of the junction unmatched. This CDR3 has 15 residues.

This clonotype showed up many times. This rearrangement joins TRBV4-1 to TRBJ1-2; 8 bases agree with TRBD1. Trimming took 4 bases from V and 8 from J; bases not matched to a gene: 12. This CDR3 has 15 residues. Germline V CDR1 and CDR2: MGHRA, YSYEKL. The CDR3 spells CASSPAAGQGQGYTF. The CDR3 nucleotides read TGCGCCAGCAGCCCAGCTGCCGGACAGGGCCAAGGCTACACCTTC.

This clonotype was counted many times. The CDR3 bases are TGTGCCAGCAGCTACAGGGAGTCAGAGACCCAGTACTTC. This translates into CASSYRESETQYF. The rearrangement uses TRBV27 and TRBJ2-5; the D gene is possibly TRBD1 (6 bases). There are 13 residues in the CDR3. Germline V gene lookup returns CDR1 MNHEY and CDR2 SMNVEV (reference sequence). The V end was cut by 6 bases, the J end by 4 bases, with 12 bases between.

This clonotype was seen at least ten times. V gene TRBV7-2 combines with J gene TRBJ2-1; TRBD1 matches 7 bases. This CDR3 has 15 amino acids. V shed 5 bases, J shed 6 bases, and the junction held 10 bases outside the gene matches. Germline V gene sequence: CDR1 SGHTA, CDR2 FQGNSA. CDR3: CASSLDLRTGNEQFF. DNA of the CDR3: TGTGCCAGCAGCCTCGACCTCAGGACAGGCAATGAGCAGTTCTTC.

This clonotype is judged medium-sized. This chain links TRBV28 with TRBJ1-6; D may be TRBD1 (5 bases). Trimming cost V 6 bases and J 10 bases, with 10 bases left between them. The CDR3 extends over 12 amino acids. The V gene's germline CDR1 is MDHEN and CDR2 SYDVKM. The chain's CDR3 is CASSRGFSPLHF. The CDR3 region has the DNA TGTGCCAGCAGCCGGGGGTTCTCACCCCTCCACTTT.

This clonotype is categorized as medium-sized. The gene calls are TRBV6-5 and TRBJ2-2, with TRBD2 identical over 9 bases. V was pared by 5 bases and J by 8 bases, with 12 bases of the junction left unmatched. This CDR3 region has 16 residues. Germline V lookup: CDR1 MNHEY, CDR2 SVGAGI. This CDR3 is CASSPGTSLSAGELFF. DNA of the CDR3: TGTGCCAGCAGTCCCGGGACTAGCCTCTCGGCGGGGGAGCTGTTTTTT.

This clonotype was observed many times. J is TRBJ2-7 and V is TRBV6-1; 9 bases map to TRBD2. CDR1 is MNHNS and CDR2 is SASEGT in the germline V gene. Trimming took 6 bases from V and 6 from J; bases not matched to a gene: 15. This CDR3 region has 16 residues. In DNA form, the CDR3 reads TGTGCCAGCAGGGCCGGGACTAGCTGGGAGATAGGCGAGCAGTACTTC. This encodes CASRAGTSWEIGEQYF.

The V gene is TRBV7-2, the J gene TRBJ1-1; D is perhaps TRBD1 (6 bases). Trimming left V 3 bases short and J 7 bases short, with 9 bases between. Germline V lookup: CDR1 SGHTA, CDR2 FQGNSA. This CDR3 has 12 amino acids. The CDR3 region is CASSFGQIEAFF. CDR3 coding DNA: TGTGCCAGCAGCTTTGGACAGATTGAAGCTTTCTTT.

This clonotype was seen repeatedly, ten times or more. This sequence joins TRBV23-1 and TRBJ2-3; D gene ambiguous. TRBV23-1 is treated as an ORF (open reading frame) with a function not yet certain. Trimming removed 0 bases at V and 0 bases at J, with 10 bases between. CDR3 length: 16 residues. The CDR3 sequence: CASSQSTAASTDTQYF. The DNA of the CDR3 is TGCGCCAGCAGTCAATCGACGGCAGCTAGCACAGATACGCAGTATTTT.

This clonotype was detected many times. The V call is TRBV4-2, the J call TRBJ2-7, with TRBD2 identical over 8 bases. J lost 1 base, V lost 0 bases, and 5 bases had no gene match. Germline V gene lookup returns CDR1 LGHNA and CDR2 YNFKEQ. The CDR3 has 16 residues. The DNA of the CDR3 is TGTGCCAGCAGCCAAGAAGTAGCGGGAATATCCTACGAGCAGTACTTC. This sequence encodes CASSQEVAGISYEQYF.